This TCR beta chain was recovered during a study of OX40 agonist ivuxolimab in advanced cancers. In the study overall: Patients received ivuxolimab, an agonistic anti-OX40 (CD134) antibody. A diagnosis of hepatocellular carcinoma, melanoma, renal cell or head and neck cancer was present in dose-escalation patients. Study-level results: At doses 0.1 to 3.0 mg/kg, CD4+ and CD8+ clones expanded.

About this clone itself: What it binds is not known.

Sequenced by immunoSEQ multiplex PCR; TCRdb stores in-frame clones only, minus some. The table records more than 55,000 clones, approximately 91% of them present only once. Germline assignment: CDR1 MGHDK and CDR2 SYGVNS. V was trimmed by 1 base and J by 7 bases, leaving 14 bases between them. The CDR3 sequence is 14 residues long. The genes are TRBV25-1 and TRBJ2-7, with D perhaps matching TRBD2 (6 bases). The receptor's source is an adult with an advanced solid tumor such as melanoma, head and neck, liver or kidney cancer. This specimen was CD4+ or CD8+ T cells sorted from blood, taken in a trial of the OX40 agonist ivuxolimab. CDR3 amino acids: CASSEFGGSGEQYF. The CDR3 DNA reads TGTGCCAGCAGTGAATTTGGGGGGAGCGGGGAGCAGTACTTC.